Detailed here is one T cell receptor (beta chain). The data derive from a study of blood T cell repertoires in COVID-19. The CDR3 runs 15 residues. The trim removed 5 bases at V and 5 bases at J, leaving 7 bases unmatched. CDR1 is SGHRS and CDR2 is YFSETQ in the germline V gene. TCRdb keeps only in-frame clones here, not all; method: immunoSEQ multiplex PCR. This sample has over 70,000 clones, with approximately 80% found just once. Input material: peripheral blood. This clonotype was sampled from a woman older than 75 with acute or convalescent COVID-19. The rearrangement links TRBV5-1 to TRBJ2-5; 12 bases are shared with TRBD1. CDR3 sequence: CASRVGTGGFETQYF. CDR3 nucleotides: TGCGCCAGCAGAGTGGGGACAGGGGGCTTCGAGACCCAGTACTTC.